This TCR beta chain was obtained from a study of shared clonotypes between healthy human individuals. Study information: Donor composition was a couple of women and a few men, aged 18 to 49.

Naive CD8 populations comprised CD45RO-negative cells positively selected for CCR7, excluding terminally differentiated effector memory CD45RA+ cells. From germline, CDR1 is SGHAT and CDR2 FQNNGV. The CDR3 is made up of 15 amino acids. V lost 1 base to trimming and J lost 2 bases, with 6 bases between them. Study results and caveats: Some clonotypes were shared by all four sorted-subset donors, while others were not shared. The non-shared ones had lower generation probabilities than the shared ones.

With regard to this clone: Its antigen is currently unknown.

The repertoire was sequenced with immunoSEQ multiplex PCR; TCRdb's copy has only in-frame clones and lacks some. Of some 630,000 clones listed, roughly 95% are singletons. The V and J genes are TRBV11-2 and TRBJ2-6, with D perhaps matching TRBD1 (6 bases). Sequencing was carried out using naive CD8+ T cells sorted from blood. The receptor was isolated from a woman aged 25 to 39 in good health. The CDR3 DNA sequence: TGTGCCAGCAGCTTAGCAGGGGCTGGGGCCAACGTCCTGACTTTC. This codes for CASSLAGAGANVLTF.